This T cell receptor beta chain was captured by sequencing in a study of cytomegalovirus exposure and HLA in healthy donors. Trimming stripped 5 bases from V and 1 base from J, with 8 bases between. The V gene's germline CDR1 is SGHTA and CDR2 FQGNSA. This CDR3 region has 13 residues. In the PCR, 60 Vbeta and 13 Jbeta primers were used. Generated by immunoSEQ multiplex PCR, the TCRdb table keeps only in-frame clones and is missing some. This table holds fewer than 200,000 clones, more than 70% found once. Unrecorded immune exposures were likely, despite nominal health at sampling. Study outcomes and limitations: TCR beta chains numbering under 200 were designated cytomegalovirus-associated. Earlier results showed most TCR beta V segments being productive about 90% or about 30% of the time.

There are a few counts of this clone. The antigen is undetermined. Material for sequencing was PBMCs. The sequence derives from a male donor in good health and CMV-seronegative. The chain recombines TRBV7-2 with TRBJ1-1; D not certain. CDR3 sequence: CASSLKKNTEAFF. The CDR3 DNA reads TGTGCCAGCAGCCTAAAGAAGAACACTGAAGCTTTCTTT.